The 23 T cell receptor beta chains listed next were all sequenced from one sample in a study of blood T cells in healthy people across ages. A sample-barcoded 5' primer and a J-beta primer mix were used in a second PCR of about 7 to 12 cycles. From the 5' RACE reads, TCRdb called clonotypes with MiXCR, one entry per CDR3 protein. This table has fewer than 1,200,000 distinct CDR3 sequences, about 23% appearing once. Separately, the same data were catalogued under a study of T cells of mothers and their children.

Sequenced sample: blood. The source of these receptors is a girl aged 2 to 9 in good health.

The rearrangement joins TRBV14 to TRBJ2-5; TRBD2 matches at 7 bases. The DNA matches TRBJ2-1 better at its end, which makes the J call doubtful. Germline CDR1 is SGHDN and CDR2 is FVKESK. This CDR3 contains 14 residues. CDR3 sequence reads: CASSPGLVINEQFF. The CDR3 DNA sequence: TGTGCCAGCAGCCCTGGACTAGTCATCAATGAGCAGTTCTTC.

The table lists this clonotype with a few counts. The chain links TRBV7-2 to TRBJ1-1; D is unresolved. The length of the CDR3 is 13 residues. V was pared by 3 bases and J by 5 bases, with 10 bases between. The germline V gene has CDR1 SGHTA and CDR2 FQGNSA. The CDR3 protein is CASSFRVATEAFF. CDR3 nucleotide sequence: TGTGCCAGCAGCTTTCGTGTGGCGACTGAAGCTTTCTTT.

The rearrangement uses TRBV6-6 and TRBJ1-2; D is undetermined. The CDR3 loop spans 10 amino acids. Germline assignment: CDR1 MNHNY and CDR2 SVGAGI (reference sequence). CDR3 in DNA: TGTGTTACGACGGGTTATGGCTACACCTTC. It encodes CVTTGYGYTF.

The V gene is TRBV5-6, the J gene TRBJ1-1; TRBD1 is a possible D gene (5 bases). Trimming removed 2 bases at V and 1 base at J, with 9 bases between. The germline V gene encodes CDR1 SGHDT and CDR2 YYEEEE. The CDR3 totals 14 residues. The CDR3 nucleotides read TGTGCCAGCAGCTTCGACAGCGGGAACACTGAAGCTTTCTTT. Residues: CASSFDSGNTEAFF. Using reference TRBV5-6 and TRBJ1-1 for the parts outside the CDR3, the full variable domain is DAGVTQSPTHLIKTRGQQVTLRCSPKSGHDTVSWYQQALGQGPQFIFQYYEEEERQRGNFPDRFSGHQFPNYSSELNVNALLLGDSALYLCASSFDSGNTEAFFGQGTRLTVV.

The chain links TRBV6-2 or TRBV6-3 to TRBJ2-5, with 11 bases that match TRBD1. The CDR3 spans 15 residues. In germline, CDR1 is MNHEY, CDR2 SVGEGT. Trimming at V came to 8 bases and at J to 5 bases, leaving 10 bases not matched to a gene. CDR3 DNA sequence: TGTGCCAGCGGGACAAGGACAGGGGGCAGGGAGACCCAGTACTTC. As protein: CASGTRTGGRETQYF.

The CDR3 loop reads CASSQVGKETQYF. The CDR3 DNA reads TGTGCCAGCAGCCAAGTGGGTAAAGAGACCCAGTACTTC. V gene TRBV3-1 combines with J gene TRBJ2-5; D call uncertain. CDR3 length: 13 amino acids. Looked up from germline, CDR1 is LGHDT and CDR2 is YNNKEL (reference sequence). V dropped 1 base and J dropped 3 bases, with 6 bases sitting between them.

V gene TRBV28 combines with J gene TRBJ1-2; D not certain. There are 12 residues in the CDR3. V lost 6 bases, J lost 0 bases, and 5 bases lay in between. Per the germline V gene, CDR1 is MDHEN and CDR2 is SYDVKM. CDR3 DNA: TGTGCCAGCAGGCCGCCTAACTATGGCTACACCTTC. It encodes CASRPPNYGYTF.

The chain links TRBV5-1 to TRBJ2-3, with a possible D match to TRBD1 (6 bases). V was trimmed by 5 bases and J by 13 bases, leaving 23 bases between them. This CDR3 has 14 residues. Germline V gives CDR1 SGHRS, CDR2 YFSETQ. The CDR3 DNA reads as TGCGCCAGCAGTCAAGAGATCCAGGGGCCTCGCAAGTATTTT. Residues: CASSQEIQGPRKYF.

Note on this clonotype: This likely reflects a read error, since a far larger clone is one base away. This CDR3 is CAISRDSQETQYF. The DNA for the CDR3 is TGTGCCATCAGTCGGGACAGCCAAGAGACCCAGTACTTC. The chain joins TRBV10-3 to TRBJ2-5; 7 nucleotides align to TRBD1. CDR3 length: 13 amino acids. Germline V gene lookup returns CDR1 ENHRY and CDR2 SYGVKD. V lost 5 bases and J lost 1; bases outside the gene matches: 1.

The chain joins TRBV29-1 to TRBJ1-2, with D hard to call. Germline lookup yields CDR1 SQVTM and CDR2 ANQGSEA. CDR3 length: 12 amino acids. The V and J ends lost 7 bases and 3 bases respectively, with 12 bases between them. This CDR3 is CSEGDRDYGYTF. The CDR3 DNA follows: TGCAGCGAGGGAGACCGTGACTATGGCTACACCTTC.

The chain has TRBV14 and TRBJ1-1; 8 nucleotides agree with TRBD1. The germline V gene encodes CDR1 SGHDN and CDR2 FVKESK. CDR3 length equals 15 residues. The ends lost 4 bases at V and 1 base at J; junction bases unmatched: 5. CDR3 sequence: CASSRQGTSNTEAFF. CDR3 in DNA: TGTGCCAGCAGCCGACAGGGGACCTCGAACACTGAAGCTTTCTTT.

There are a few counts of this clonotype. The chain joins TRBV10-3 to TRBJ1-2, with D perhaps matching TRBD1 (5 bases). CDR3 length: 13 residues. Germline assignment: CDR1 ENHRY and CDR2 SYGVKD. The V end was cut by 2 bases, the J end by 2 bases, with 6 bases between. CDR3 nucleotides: TGTGCCATCAGTGAGGGGGGGAACTATGGCTACACCTTC. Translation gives CAISEGGNYGYTF.

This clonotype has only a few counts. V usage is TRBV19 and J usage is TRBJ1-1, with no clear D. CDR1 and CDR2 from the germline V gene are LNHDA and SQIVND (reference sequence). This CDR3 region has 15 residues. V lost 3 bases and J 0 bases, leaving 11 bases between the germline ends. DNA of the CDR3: TGTGCCAGTAGTATGTCTCCGGGCATGAACACTGAAGCTTTCTTT. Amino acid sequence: CASSMSPGMNTEAFF.

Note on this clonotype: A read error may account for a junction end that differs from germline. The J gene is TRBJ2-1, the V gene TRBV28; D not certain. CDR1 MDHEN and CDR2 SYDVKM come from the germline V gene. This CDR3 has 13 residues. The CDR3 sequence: CASSFSWTDHTFF. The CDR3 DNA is TGTGCCAGCAGTTTCTCATGGACGGACCACACCTTTTTC.

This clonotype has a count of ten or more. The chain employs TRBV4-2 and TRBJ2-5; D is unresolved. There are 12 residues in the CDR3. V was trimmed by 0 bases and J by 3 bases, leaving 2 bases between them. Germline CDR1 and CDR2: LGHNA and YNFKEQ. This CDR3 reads CASSQDEETQYF. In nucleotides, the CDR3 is TGTGCCAGCAGCCAAGATGAAGAGACCCAGTACTTC.

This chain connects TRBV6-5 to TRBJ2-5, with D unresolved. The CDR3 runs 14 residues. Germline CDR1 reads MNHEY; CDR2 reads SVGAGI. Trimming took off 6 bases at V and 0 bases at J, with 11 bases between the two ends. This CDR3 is CASSRNPDQETQYF. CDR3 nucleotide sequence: TGTGCCAGCAGCCGAAACCCGGACCAAGAGACCCAGTACTTC.

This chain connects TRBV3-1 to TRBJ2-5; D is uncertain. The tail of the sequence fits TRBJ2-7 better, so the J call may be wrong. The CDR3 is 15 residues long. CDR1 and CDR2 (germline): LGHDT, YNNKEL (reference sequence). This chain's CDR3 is CASSQTPVQTYEQYF. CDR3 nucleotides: TGTGCCAGCAGCCAAACGCCGGTGCAAACCTACGAGCAGTACTTC.

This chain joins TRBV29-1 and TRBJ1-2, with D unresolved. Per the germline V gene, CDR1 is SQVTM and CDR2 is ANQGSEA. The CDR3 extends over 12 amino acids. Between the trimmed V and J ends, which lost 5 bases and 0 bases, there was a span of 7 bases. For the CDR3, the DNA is TGCAGCGTTCCCATAGCTAACTATGGCTACACCTTC. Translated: CSVPIANYGYTF.

The CDR3: CASSGDLRGVNSIFQETQYF. CDR3 bases: TGTGCCAGCAGCGGGGACCTCCGGGGGGTCAATTCCATATTCCAAGAGACCCAGTACTTC. The chain is built from TRBV3-1 and TRBJ2-5, with TRBD2 identical over 7 bases. The V segment lost 5 bases and the J segment 1 base; nucleotides outside the gene matches: 22. The CDR3 is made up of 20 amino acids. Germline CDR1 LGHDT, CDR2 YNNKEL (reference sequence).

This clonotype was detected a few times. CDR3 sequence reads: CSFRTASYNEQFF. CDR3 coding DNA: TGCAGCTTTAGGACAGCCTCCTACAATGAGCAGTTCTTC. V gene TRBV29-1 combines with J gene TRBJ2-1; D is perhaps TRBD1 (6 bases). The germline CDR1 and CDR2 sequences are SQVTM and ANQGSEA. The V end lost 8 bases, the J end lost 0 bases, and 11 bases lay between the germline ends. This CDR3 spans 13 amino acids.

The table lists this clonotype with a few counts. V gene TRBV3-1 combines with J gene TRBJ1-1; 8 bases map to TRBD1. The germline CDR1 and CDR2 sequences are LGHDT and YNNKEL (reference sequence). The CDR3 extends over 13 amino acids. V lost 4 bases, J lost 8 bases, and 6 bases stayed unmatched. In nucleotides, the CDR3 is TGTGCCAGCAGCCTACCGACAGGGGAAGAAGCTTTCTTT. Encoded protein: CASSLPTGEEAFF.

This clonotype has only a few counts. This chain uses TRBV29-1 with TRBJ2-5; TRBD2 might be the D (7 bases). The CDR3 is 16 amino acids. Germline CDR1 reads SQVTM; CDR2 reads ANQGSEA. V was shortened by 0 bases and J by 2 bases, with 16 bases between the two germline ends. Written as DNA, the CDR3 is TGCAGCGTTGAAGATCGGGCGGGGGCGCGACAAGAGACCCAGTACTTC. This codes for CSVEDRAGARQETQYF.

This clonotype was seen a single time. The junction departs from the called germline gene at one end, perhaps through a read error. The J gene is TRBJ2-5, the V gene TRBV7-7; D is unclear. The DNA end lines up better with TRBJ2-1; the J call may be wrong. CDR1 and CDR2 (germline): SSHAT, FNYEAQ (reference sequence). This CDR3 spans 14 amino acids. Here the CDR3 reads CASSLTIGSNEQFF. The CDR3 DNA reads TGTGCTAGCAGCTTAACGATAGGCTCAAATGAGCAGTTCTTC.